The present T cell receptor beta chain was sequenced within a study of identical twins. Study outcomes and limitations: Zero-insertion results could be subject to partial confounding by invariant MAIT and iNKT cells.

This clonotype was detected a few times. Antigen specificity is unknown. The CDR3 has 13 amino acids. Germline loops: CDR1 LGHDT, CDR2 YNNKEL (reference sequence). Deletions cut 7 bases from V and 4 bases from J, with 11 bases between. Addition of a universal primer site occurred through template switching, and cDNA carried unique molecular identifiers. TCRdb reanalysed the 5' RACE reads using MiXCR and keeps one entry per CDR3 protein. This sample has some 330,000 distinct CDR3 sequences, with roughly 9% found just once. The chain combines TRBV3-1 with TRBJ2-1, with D perhaps matching TRBD2 (5 bases). Specimen: naive T cells sorted from blood. The receptor comes from a woman between 45 and 60 years old in good health. For the CDR3, the DNA is TGTGCCAGCACCTCAGAGCGGTACAATGAGCAGTTCTTC. Residues: CASTSERYNEQFF.